This TCR beta chain was sequenced during a study of cytomegalovirus exposure and HLA in healthy donors. Study results and caveats: It was about 150 TCR beta chains that were listed as cytomegalovirus-associated. Specific recognition of CMV antigens was confirmed in vitro for three chains (all CMV-associated). Prior analysis indicated that the majority of TCR beta V segments exhibited productivity approximately 87% or approximately 30% of the time. Analyzed later, association rates of TCRs varied across HLA loci, with DRB1 most and HLA-C fewest.

Concerning this clone: What it recognizes is unknown.

With 60 Vbeta and 13 Jbeta primers, the PCR was carried out. TCRdb keeps only in-frame clones here, not all; method: immunoSEQ multiplex PCR. The repertoire includes approximately 110,000 clones, roughly 73% of them detected once, and about 4.9% sits in the top ten. V was trimmed by 3 bases and J by 8 bases, leaving 7 bases between them. The V gene's germline CDR1 is SGHDN and CDR2 FVKESK. The CDR3 runs 12 residues. The sequenced material came from PBMCs. V gene TRBV14 combines with J gene TRBJ1-4; no definite D call. The clonotype originates from a man in his 60s in good health and CMV-seropositive. CDR3 region: CASSHPGEKLFF. The CDR3 DNA is TGTGCCAGCAGCCATCCGGGGGAAAAACTGTTTTTT. The variable domain in full, with the rest retrieved from reference TRBV14 and TRBJ1-4, is EAGVTQFPSHSVIEKGQTVTLRCDPISGHDNLYWYRRVMGKEIKFLLHFVKESKQDESGMPNNRFLAERTGGTYSTLKVQPAELEDSGVYFCASSHPGEKLFFGSGTQLSVL.